These 30 T cell receptor beta chains originate from one sample sequenced in a study of shared clonotypes between healthy human individuals. Only in-frame clones appear in the TCRdb table, and some are missing; sequencing was by immunoSEQ multiplex PCR. The sample lists 850,000 to 1,200,000 clones; more than 60% were seen once. The sample taken for sequencing was memory CD4+ T cells sorted from blood. The subset here: CD45RA-negative fraction. Receptor source: a young man in good health.

The V call is TRBV7-2, the J call TRBJ2-2; no reliable D call. CDR3 size: 15 residues. Germline values: CDR1 SGHTA, CDR2 FQGNSA. The V end was cut by 5 bases, the J end by 5 bases, with 15 bases between. CDR3 DNA sequence: TGTGCCAGCAGCCCCCAGTCCTCCGCTACCGGGGAGCTGTTTTTT. It specifies CASSPQSSATGELFF.

This clone was detected once. Other nucleotide sequences from this sample produce the same CDR3. The chain recombines TRBV5-5 with TRBJ2-3; D is uncertain. The CDR3 totals 11 residues. Trimming removed 4 bases from V and 6 bases from J, with 6 bases in between. The germline V gene encodes CDR1 SGHKS and CDR2 YYEKEE (reference sequence). This CDR3 is CASSPKDTQYF. The DNA for the CDR3 is TGTGCCAGCAGCCCGAAGGATACGCAGTATTTT.

This clone was counted only a few times. The chain carries TRBV7-3 and TRBJ2-2; 7 bases are a match to TRBD2. Germline CDR1 and CDR2: SGHTA and FQGTGA. V shed 5 bases and J 2 bases; nucleotides not matched to a gene: 8. There are 16 residues in the CDR3. The CDR3 bases are TGTGCCAGCAGCCCCCAGCGGGGTAAAAACACCGGGGAGCTGTTTTTT. Its protein is CASSPQRGKNTGELFF.

This chain links TRBV5-1 with TRBJ2-2; 7 bases map to TRBD2. The CDR3 sequence is 16 residues long. Germline CDR1 is SGHRS and CDR2 is YFSETQ. V dropped 4 bases and J dropped 4; count of bases not matched to a gene: 10. The CDR3 loop is CASSLNRLASTGELFF. CDR3 DNA sequence: TGCGCCAGCAGCCTAAATCGACTAGCCAGCACCGGGGAGCTGTTTTTT.

V usage is TRBV11-2 and J usage is TRBJ2-3; TRBD2 agrees at 14 bases. CDR1 is SGHAT, CDR2 FQNNGV, per germline. The CDR3 contains 17 residues. V lost 3 bases to trimming and J lost 3 bases; unmatched junction nucleotides: 5. The CDR3 DNA sequence: TGTGCCAGCAGCTTGGGACTAGCGGGAGTTTTTACAGATACGCAGTATTTT. It is translated as CASSLGLAGVFTDTQYF.

This sequence joins TRBV11-2 and TRBJ2-2, with no clear D. The CDR3 is 14 residues long. V was trimmed by 5 bases and J by 8 bases, leaving 15 bases between them. The germline CDR1 and CDR2 sequences are SGHAT and FQNNGV. CDR3 protein: CASSPIGSMGELFF. The DNA for the CDR3 is TGTGCCAGCAGCCCGATAGGGTCTATGGGGGAGCTGTTTTTT.

This chain joins TRBV6-4 and TRBJ1-5; D uncertain. This CDR3 is built from 17 residues. Trimming left V 7 bases short and J 0 bases short, with 19 bases between. Per the germline V gene, CDR1 is MRHNA and CDR2 is SNTAGT. The chain's CDR3 is CASTPCGQGHSNQPQHF. The CDR3 nucleotides are TGTGCCAGCACCCCATGTGGCCAAGGGCATAGCAATCAGCCCCAGCATTTT.

The CDR3 is CASSAEGAVANEQFF. As DNA, the CDR3 is TGTGCCAGCAGCGCAGAGGGGGCGGTGGCCAATGAGCAGTTCTTC. The genes are TRBV7-2 and TRBJ2-1, with 7 positions matching TRBD1. Germline loops: CDR1 SGHTA, CDR2 FQGNSA. V trimming: 5 bases; J trimming: 6 bases; junction bases outside the gene matches: 10. The length of the CDR3 is 15 residues.

This chain connects TRBV5-8 to TRBJ1-2, with a possible D match to TRBD1 (5 bases). The CDR3 is 13 amino acids. CDR1 SGHTS and CDR2 YDEGEE come from the germline V gene. V dropped 4 bases and J dropped 10 bases, with 17 bases sitting between them. In nucleotides, the CDR3 is TGTGCCAGCAGCAGAGCCTGGGACGGCGCCTACACCTTC. Amino acid sequence: CASSRAWDGAYTF.

This clone has more than one count but fewer than ten. This chain joins TRBV29-1 and TRBJ1-1; 8 positions agree with TRBD1. V was pared by 6 bases and J by 10 bases, with 10 bases of the junction left unmatched. The CDR3 contains 12 residues. CDR1 SQVTM and CDR2 ANQGSEA come from the germline V gene. The CDR3 DNA reads TGCAGCGTACGTTCAGGGGGCGAGAGAGCTTTCTTT. Amino acids: CSVRSGGERAFF.

J is TRBJ1-4 and V is TRBV7-6, with 7 bases identical to TRBD1. V was pared by 1 base and J by 5 bases, with 4 bases of the junction left unmatched. The CDR3 has 15 residues. Germline values: CDR1 SGHVS, CDR2 FNYEAQ. The CDR3: CASSLVSGGNEKLFF. CDR3 DNA: TGTGCCAGCAGCTTAGTATCAGGGGGAAATGAAAAACTGTTTTTT.

This clone was found a few times. The rearrangement joins TRBV7-8 to TRBJ2-1; no firm D call. The V end lost 1 base, the J end lost 3 bases, and 10 bases lay between the germline ends. The germline V gene encodes CDR1 SGHVS and CDR2 FQNEAQ. The CDR3 has 15 amino acids. CDR3 protein: CASSLEADIYNEQFF. CDR3 coding DNA: TGTGCCAGCAGCTTAGAGGCCGACATCTACAATGAGCAGTTCTTC.

This clone was detected a few times. The chain carries TRBV7-9 and TRBJ2-1; 7 bases align to TRBD2. V lost 5 bases to trimming and J lost 4 bases; unmatched junction nucleotides: 2. Germline V gives CDR1 SEHNR, CDR2 FQNEAQ (reference sequence). CDR3 length: 13 residues. CDR3 in DNA: TGTGCCAGCAGCCGGACTAGTTACAATGAGCAGTTCTTC. Translated, it gives CASSRTSYNEQFF.

This chain connects TRBV7-6 to TRBJ1-3; D is undetermined. In germline, CDR1 is SGHVS, CDR2 FNYEAQ. The CDR3 contains 17 residues. With 2 bases removed from V and 0 bases from J, the gap between germline ends came to 14 bases. CDR3 nucleotides: TGTGCCAGCAGCTTATACCTAGGTGGGAGCTCTGGAAACACCATATATTTT. Translation: CASSLYLGGSSGNTIYF. The variable domain in full, completed from reference TRBV7-6 and TRBJ1-3, reads GAGVSQSPRYKVTKRGQDVALRCDPISGHVSLYWYRQALGQGPEFLTYFNYEAQQDKSGLPNDRFSAERPEGSISTLTIQRTEQRDSAMYRCASSLYLGGSSGNTIYFGEGSWLTVV.

The chain employs TRBV11-1 and TRBJ1-1; D is undetermined. Per the germline V gene, CDR1 is SGHAT and CDR2 is FQDESV (reference sequence). The CDR3 runs 14 residues. Trimming removed 0 bases from V and 0 bases from J, with 5 bases in between. The CDR3 DNA reads as TGTGCCAGCAGCTTAGCGCTATTGAACACTGAAGCTTTCTTT. Residues: CASSLALLNTEAFF.

The chain is built from TRBV6-6 and TRBJ2-7, with 15 bases fitting TRBD2. The CDR3 is 16 amino acids. Trimming removed 4 bases from V and 6 bases from J; junction bases left unmatched: 7. The germline V gene has CDR1 MNHNY and CDR2 SVGAGI (reference sequence). Here the CDR3 reads CASSSSGTSGRSEQYF. The CDR3 DNA reads as TGTGCCAGCAGTTCTTCCGGGACTAGCGGGAGGAGCGAGCAGTACTTC.

The J gene is TRBJ2-7, the V gene TRBV5-4; no firm D call. The V gene lost 0 bases and the J gene lost 2 bases, with 12 bases spanning the gap. Germline V gene data show CDR1 as SGHNT and CDR2 as YYREEE (reference sequence). The CDR3 runs 15 residues. CDR3 DNA sequence: TGTGCCAGCAGCTTGGTACCAACTGGAGCCTACGAGCAGTACTTC. Protein: CASSLVPTGAYEQYF. The full variable domain, with the rest looked up from reference TRBV5-4 and TRBJ2-7, is ETGVTQSPTHLIKTRGQQVTLRCSSQSGHNTVSWYQQALGQGPQFIFQYYREEENGRGNFPPRFSGLQFPNYSSELNVNALELDDSALYLCASSLVPTGAYEQYFGPGTRLTVT.

The chain has TRBV2 and TRBJ1-5, with TRBD1 matching over 10 bases. The CDR3 length is 14 residues. The V and J ends lost 7 bases and 2 bases, in that order; junction bases with no gene match: 2. The germline V gene has CDR1 SNHLY and CDR2 FYNNEI. The CDR3 spells CASTDRGRNQPQHF. For the CDR3, the DNA is TGTGCCAGCACTGACAGGGGGCGCAATCAGCCCCAGCATTTT.

This clone was recorded a few times. V and J are TRBV2 and TRBJ2-6; unclear D gene. Germline CDR1 and CDR2: SNHLY and FYNNEI. This CDR3 comprises 14 residues. The V and J ends lost 9 bases and 1 base respectively, with 10 bases between them. The CDR3 reads CASKKSSGANVLTF. DNA of the CDR3: TGTGCCAGTAAGAAGAGTTCTGGGGCCAACGTCCTGACTTTC.

V usage is TRBV19 and J usage is TRBJ2-2, with a tentative D call TRBD1 (6 bases). This CDR3 region has 14 residues. Germline lookup yields CDR1 LNHDA and CDR2 SQIVND (reference sequence). V shed 7 bases and J shed 6 bases, with 15 bases lying between them. The CDR3 spells CASISTGFSGELFF. The CDR3, as DNA: TGTGCCAGTATCTCAACAGGGTTCTCCGGGGAGCTGTTTTTT.

This clone has only one observation. V usage is TRBV7-2 and J usage is TRBJ2-7, with D hard to call. Germline CDR1 and CDR2: SGHTA and FQGNSA. The germline V and J ends were trimmed by 1 base and 2 bases, with 9 bases remaining between them. This CDR3 contains 14 residues. CDR3 sequence: CASSLDGKPYEQYF. The CDR3 DNA sequence: TGTGCCAGCAGCTTAGATGGGAAACCCTACGAGCAGTACTTC.

The CDR3 DNA is TGTGCCAGCAGCTTAGAACGGGTGCGGGGACTAGCGGGAGCCTACGAGCAGTACTTC. Amino acids: CASSLERVRGLAGAYEQYF. The chain couples TRBV7-9 to TRBJ2-7; 14 bases fit TRBD2. V shed 1 base, J shed 2 bases, and the junction held 10 bases outside the gene matches. Germline V gene lookup returns CDR1 SEHNR and CDR2 FQNEAQ (reference sequence). This CDR3 comprises 19 residues.

V is TRBV27 and J is TRBJ1-2; D uncertain. V was trimmed by 7 bases and J by 3 bases, leaving 6 bases between them. The CDR3 loop spans 11 amino acids. CDR1 MNHEY and CDR2 SMNVEV come from the germline V gene (reference sequence). CDR3 in DNA: TGTGCCAGCACCCAGGACTATGGCTACACCTTC. This encodes CASTQDYGYTF.

CDR3 in amino acids: CASSPPTGASYGYTF. In nucleotides, the CDR3 is TGTGCCAGCTCACCTCCGACAGGAGCCAGCTATGGCTACACCTTC. The chain recombines TRBV18 with TRBJ1-2; D may be TRBD1 (6 bases). V was trimmed by 3 bases and J by 4 bases, leaving 15 bases between them. The germline V gene has CDR1 KGHSH and CDR2 LQKENI. The CDR3 runs to 15 residues.

The rearrangement links TRBV6-5 to TRBJ1-2; D call uncertain. In germline, CDR1 is MNHEY, CDR2 SVGAGI. The germline V and J ends were trimmed by 8 bases and 2 bases, with 15 bases remaining between them. The length of the CDR3 is 14 residues. The CDR3 region has the DNA TGTGCCAGCCAAACTCGGACCGGGAACTATGGCTACACCTTC. Its protein product is CASQTRTGNYGYTF.

The chain employs TRBV9 and TRBJ2-1; 7 bases are a match to TRBD1. Germline CDR1 SGDLS, CDR2 YYNGEE. The CDR3 totals 16 residues. V trimming: 4 bases; J trimming: 4 bases; junction bases outside the gene matches: 11. This CDR3 reads CASSPIGQASYNEQFF. The CDR3 DNA reads TGTGCCAGCAGCCCCATTGGACAGGCTTCTTACAATGAGCAGTTCTTC.

This clone was counted only a few times. V and J are TRBV19 and TRBJ1-1, with D possibly being TRBD1 (6 bases). Germline V gene data show CDR1 as LNHDA and CDR2 as SQIVND (reference sequence). Trimming shortened V by 7 bases and J by 1 base, and 10 bases separated the two germline ends. The CDR3 runs to 13 residues. The CDR3, as DNA: TGTGCCAGTACACAGGGCTGGAACACTGAAGCTTTCTTT. This encodes CASTQGWNTEAFF.

The chain combines TRBV18 with TRBJ1-1; D unresolved. This CDR3 comprises 12 residues. Trimming left V 1 base short and J 5 bases short, with 5 bases between. The germline V gene encodes CDR1 KGHSH and CDR2 LQKENI. As DNA, the CDR3 is TGTGCCAGCTCACCACGGGAAACTGAAGCTTTCTTT. Translated: CASSPRETEAFF. Based on the CDR3 plus reference TRBV18 and TRBJ1-1, the full variable domain is NAGVMQNPRHLVRRRGQEARLRCSPMKGHSHVYWYRQLPEEGLKFMVYLQKENIIDESGMPKERFSAEFPKEGPSILRIQQVVRGDSAAYFCASSPRETEAFFGQGTRLTVV.

The chain carries TRBV27 and TRBJ1-4; perhaps TRBD1 as D (5 bases). Trimming shortened V by 7 bases and J by 8 bases, and 20 bases separated the two germline ends. Germline assignment: CDR1 MNHEY and CDR2 SMNVEV (reference sequence). CDR3 size: 15 residues. In nucleotides, the CDR3 is TGTGCCAGCACCCCCCGGGGGTTGAAGAGAGAAAAACTGTTTTTT. Its protein product is CASTPRGLKREKLFF.

The rearrangement links TRBV7-8 to TRBJ1-3, with 9 bases aligning to TRBD1. The V and J ends lost 4 bases and 4 bases, in that order; junction bases with no gene match: 2. CDR3 length: 14 amino acids. Germline CDR1 is SGHVS and CDR2 is FQNEAQ. CDR3 region: CASSSTGGGNTIYF. For the CDR3, the DNA is TGTGCCAGCAGCTCAACAGGGGGCGGAAACACCATATATTTT.